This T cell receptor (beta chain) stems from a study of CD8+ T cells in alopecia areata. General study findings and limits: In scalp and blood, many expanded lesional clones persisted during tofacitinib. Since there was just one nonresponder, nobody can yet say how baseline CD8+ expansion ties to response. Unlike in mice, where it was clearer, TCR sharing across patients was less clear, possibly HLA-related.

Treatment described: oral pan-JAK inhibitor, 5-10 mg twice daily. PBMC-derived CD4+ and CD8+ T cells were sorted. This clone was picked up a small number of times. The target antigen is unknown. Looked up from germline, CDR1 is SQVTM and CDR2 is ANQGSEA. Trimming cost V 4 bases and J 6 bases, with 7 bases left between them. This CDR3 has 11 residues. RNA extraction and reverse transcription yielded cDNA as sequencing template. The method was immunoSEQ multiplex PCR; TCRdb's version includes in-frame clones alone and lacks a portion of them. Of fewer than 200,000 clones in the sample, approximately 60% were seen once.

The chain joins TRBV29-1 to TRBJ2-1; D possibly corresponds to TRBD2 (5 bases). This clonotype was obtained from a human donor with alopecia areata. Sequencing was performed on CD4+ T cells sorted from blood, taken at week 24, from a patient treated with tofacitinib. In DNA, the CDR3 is TGCAGCGTTGGGCGGGCCAATGAGCAGTTCTTC. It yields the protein CSVGRANEQFF.